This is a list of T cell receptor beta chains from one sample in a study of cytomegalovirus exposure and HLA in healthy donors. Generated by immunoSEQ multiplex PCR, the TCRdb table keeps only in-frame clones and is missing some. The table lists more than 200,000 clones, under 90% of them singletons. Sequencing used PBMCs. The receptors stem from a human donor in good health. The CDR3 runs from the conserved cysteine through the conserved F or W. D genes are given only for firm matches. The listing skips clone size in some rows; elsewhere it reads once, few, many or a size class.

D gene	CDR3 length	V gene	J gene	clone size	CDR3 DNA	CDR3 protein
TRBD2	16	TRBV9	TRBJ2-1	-	TGTGCCAGCAGCGAGAGCGGGAGGGGGGCATACAATGAGCAGTTCTTC	CASSESGRGAYNEQFF
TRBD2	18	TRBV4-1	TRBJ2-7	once	TGCGCCAGCAGCCAAGATCGTTTAGGCCTAGCGGCCGCCTACGAGCAGTACTTC	CASSQDRLGLAAAYEQYF
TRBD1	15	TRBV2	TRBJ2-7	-	TGTGCCAGCACCGAGACAGGGGGCGTTTATTTGGAGCAGTACTTC	CASTETGGVYLEQYF
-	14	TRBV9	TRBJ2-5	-	TGTGCCAGCAGCGTAGGTTCCCACGAGGAGACCCAGTACTTC	CASSVGSHEETQYF
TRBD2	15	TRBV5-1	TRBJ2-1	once	TGCGCCAGCAGCTACGGGACTAGACCCGCGAATGAGCAGTTCTTC	CASSYGTRPANEQFF
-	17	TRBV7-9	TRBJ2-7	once	TGTGCCAGCAGAGGATCCGGGACGGCGATAGGGGGTTACGAGCAGTACTTC	CASRGSGTAIGGYEQYF
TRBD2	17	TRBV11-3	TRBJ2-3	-	TGTGCCAGCAGCCTACAGACGACAGCGGGAGCGGCAGATACGCAGTATTTT	CASSLQTTAGAADTQYF
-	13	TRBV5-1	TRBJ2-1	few	TGCGCCAGCAGCGGGCAGGGGTTGGATGAGCAGTTCTTC	CASSGQGLDEQFF
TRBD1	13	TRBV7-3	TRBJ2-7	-	TGTGCCAGCCCGGGGCAGGGGGTTGACGAGCAGTACTTC	CASPGQGVDEQYF
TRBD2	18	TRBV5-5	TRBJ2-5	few	TGTGCCAGCAGAATGGGACTAGCGGGAGGGCCGGGCCAAGAGACCCAGTACTTC	CASRMGLAGGPGQETQYF
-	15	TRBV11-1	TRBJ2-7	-	TGTGCCAGCAGCCTCTCCCGTGGGAGCTCCTACGAGCAGTACTTC	CASSLSRGSSYEQYF
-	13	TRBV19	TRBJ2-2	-	TGTGCCAGTAACTCGGTTGGCACCGGGGAGCTGTTTTTT	CASNSVGTGELFF
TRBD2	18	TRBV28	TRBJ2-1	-	TGTGCCAGCAGTTTAGGGGGACTAGCGGTAGGCTCCCCAAGGGAGCAGTTCTTC	CASSLGGLAVGSPREQFF
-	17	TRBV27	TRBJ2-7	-	TGTGCCAGCAGCCGCCTAATACTAGGAGGCAGAACCTACGAGCAGTACTTC	CASSRLILGGRTYEQYF
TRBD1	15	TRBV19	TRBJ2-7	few	TGTGCCAGTAGTGGGACAGGGACGATATCCTACGAGCAGTACTTC	CASSGTGTISYEQYF
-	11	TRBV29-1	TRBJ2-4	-	TGCAGCGTTGAGGAGGGAGACATTCAGTACTTC	CSVEEGDIQYF
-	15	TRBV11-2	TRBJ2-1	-	TGTGCCAGCAGCTTAGTCGGGAACACCTACAATGAGCAGTTCTTC	CASSLVGNTYNEQFF
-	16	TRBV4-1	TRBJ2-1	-	TGCGCCAGCAGCCAAGATGGGTACCACACCGGGACTCAGCAGTTCTTC	CASSQDGYHTGTQQFF
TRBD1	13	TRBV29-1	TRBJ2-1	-	TGCAGCGCGACGACAGGGGGCTACAATGAGCAGTTCTTC	CSATTGGYNEQFF
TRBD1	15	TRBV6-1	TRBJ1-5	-	TGTGCCAGCAGTGGGGGACAGGGGTTGTATCAGCCCCAGCATTTT	CASSGGQGLYQPQHF
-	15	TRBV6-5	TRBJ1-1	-	TGTGCCAGCAGTCACCCCCGGGGGAGGAACACTGAAGCTTTCTTT	CASSHPRGRNTEAFF
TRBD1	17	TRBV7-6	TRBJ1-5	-	TGTGCCAGCAGCTTTGATGGACAGGGAAGAAGCAATCAGCCCCAGCATTTT	CASSFDGQGRSNQPQHF
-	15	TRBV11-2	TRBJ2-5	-	TGTGCCAGCAGCTTAGGTGTCGCGGGCAGAGAGACCCAGTACTTC	CASSLGVAGRETQYF
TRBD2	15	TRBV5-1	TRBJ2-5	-	TGCGCCAGCAGCTTGCTAGCGGGAGGCCAAGAGACCCAGTACTTC	CASSLLAGGQETQYF
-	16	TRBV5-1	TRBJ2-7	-	TGCGCCAGCAGCTTGGTAAGCGGCCAGAATCCCTACGAGCAGTACTTC	CASSLVSGQNPYEQYF
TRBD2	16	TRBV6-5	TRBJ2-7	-	TGTGCCAGCAGTTACACAAGACTAGCGGGAGACCACGAGCAGTACTTC	CASSYTRLAGDHEQYF
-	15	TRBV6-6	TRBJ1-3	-	TGTGCCAGCAGTTACTCAGGAGGACTGGGAAACACCATATATTTT	CASSYSGGLGNTIYF
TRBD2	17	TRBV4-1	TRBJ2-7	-	TGCGCCAGCAGCCAAGGTACGGCGCGGGAGACTTCCTACGAGCAGTACTTC	CASSQGTARETSYEQYF
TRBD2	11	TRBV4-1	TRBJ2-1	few	TGCGCCAGCAGTCGGGAGGTTGAGCAGTTCTTC	CASSREVEQFF
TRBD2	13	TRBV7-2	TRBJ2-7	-	TGTGCCAGCAGCTCTAGCGGCTCCTACGAGCAGTACTTC	CASSSSGSYEQYF
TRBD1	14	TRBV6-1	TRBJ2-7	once	TGTGCCAGCTGGACCGGGACAGACTCCTACGAGCAGTACTTC	CASWTGTDSYEQYF
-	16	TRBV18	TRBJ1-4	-	TGTGCCAGCTCACCTAACGCAGTACAGCAGAATGAAAAACTGTTTTTT	CASSPNAVQQNEKLFF
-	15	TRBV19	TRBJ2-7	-	TGTGCCAGTAGTGCAGCGGATGGGGGAGGCTACGAGCAGTACTTC	CASSAADGGGYEQYF
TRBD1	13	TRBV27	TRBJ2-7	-	TGCGCCAGCAGCCCCGGGACAGGTTACGAGCAGTACTTC	CASSPGTGYEQYF
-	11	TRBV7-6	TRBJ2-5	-	TGTGCCAGCAGCCCGGGAGAGACCCAGTACTTC	CASSPGETQYF
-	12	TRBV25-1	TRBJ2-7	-	TGTGCCAGCAGCGGGACAACCGACGAGCAGTACTTC	CASSGTTDEQYF
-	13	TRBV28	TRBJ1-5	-	TGTGCCAGCAGACAAGCGGGGTCTCAGCCCCAGCATTTT	CASRQAGSQPQHF
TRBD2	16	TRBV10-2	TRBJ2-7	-	TGCGCCAGCAGTCCGGGACTAGCGGGAGCATTTGACGAGCAGTACTTC	CASSPGLAGAFDEQYF
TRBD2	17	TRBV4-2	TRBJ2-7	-	TGTGCCAGCAGCCAAGGGGACCAGCGGGAGGGCCCCTACGAGCAGTACTTC	CASSQGDQREGPYEQYF
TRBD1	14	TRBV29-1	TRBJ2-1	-	TGCAGCGTTGACGCAGGGGGTAGGTACAATGAGCAGTTCTTC	CSVDAGGRYNEQFF
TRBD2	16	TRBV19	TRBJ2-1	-	TGTGCCAGTAGTATACTGACTAGCGGGAGTGGCGATGAGCAGTTCTTC	CASSILTSGSGDEQFF
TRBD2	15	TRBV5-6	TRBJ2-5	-	TGTGCCAGCAGCTTGCGCGGGAGGCAAGGAGAGACCCAGTACTTC	CASSLRGRQGETQYF
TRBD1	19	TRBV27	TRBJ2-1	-	TGTGCCAGCTGTTTCTCCAGGACAGGGGGACTGTCAACCCGGTATGAGCAGTTCTTC	CASCFSRTGGLSTRYEQFF
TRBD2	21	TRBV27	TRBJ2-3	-	TGTGCCAGCAGCGAATTGGGACCTCCTAGCGGGAGGGTTTTTAGTACAGATACGCAGTATTTT	CASSELGPPSGRVFSTDTQYF
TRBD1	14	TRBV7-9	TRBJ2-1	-	TGTGCCAGCAACCCACAGGGGTCGGGCAATGAGCAGTTCTTC	CASNPQGSGNEQFF
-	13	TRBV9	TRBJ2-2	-	TGTGCCAGCAGCGTTGCGCCTGCCGGGGAGCTGTTTTTT	CASSVAPAGELFF
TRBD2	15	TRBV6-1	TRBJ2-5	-	TGTGCCAGCAGTCCAGCGGGAGGCTTCAAAGAGACCCAGTACTTC	CASSPAGGFKETQYF